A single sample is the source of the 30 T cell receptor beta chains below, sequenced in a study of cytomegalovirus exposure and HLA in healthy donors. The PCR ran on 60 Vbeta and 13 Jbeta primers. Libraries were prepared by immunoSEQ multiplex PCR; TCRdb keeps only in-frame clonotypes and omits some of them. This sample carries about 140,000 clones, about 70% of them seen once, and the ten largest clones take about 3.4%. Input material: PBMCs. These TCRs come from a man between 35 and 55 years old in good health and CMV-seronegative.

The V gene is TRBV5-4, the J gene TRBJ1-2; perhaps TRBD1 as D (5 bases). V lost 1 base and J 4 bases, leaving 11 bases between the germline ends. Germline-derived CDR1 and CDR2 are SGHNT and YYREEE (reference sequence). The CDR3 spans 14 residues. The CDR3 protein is CASSLKQAPYGYTF. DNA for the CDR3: TGTGCCAGCAGCTTGAAACAGGCCCCCTATGGCTACACCTTC.

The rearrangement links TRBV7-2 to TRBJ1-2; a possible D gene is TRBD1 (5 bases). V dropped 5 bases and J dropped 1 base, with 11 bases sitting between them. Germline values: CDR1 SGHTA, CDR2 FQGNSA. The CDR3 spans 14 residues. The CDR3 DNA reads TGTGCCAGCAGCCCACCGGGACTTAACTATGGCTACACCTTC. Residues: CASSPPGLNYGYTF. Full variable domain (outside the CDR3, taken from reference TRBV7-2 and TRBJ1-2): GAGVSQSPSNKVTEKGKDVELRCDPISGHTALYWYRQSLGQGLEFLIYFQGNSAPDKSGLPSDRFSAERTGGSVSTLTIQRTQQEDSAVYLCASSPPGLNYGYTFGSGTRLTVV.

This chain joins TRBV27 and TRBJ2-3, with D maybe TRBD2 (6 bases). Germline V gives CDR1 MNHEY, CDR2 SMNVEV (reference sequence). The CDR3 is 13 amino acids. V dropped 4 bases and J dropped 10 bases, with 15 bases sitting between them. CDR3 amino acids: CASSWSSGEAQYF. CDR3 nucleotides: TGTGCCAGCAGTTGGTCGTCGGGGGAGGCGCAGTATTTT.

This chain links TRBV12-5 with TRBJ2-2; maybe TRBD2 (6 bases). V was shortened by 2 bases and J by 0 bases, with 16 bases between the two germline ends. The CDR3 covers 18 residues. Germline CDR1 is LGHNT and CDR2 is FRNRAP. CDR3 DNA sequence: TGTGCTAGTGGTTTGATGGAAATTGGGACTTCGAACACCGGGGAGCTGTTTTTT. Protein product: CASGLMEIGTSNTGELFF.

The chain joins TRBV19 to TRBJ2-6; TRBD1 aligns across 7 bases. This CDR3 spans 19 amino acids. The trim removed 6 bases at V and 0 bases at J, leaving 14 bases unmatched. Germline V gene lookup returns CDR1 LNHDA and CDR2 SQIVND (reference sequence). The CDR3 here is CASSLKGPGQPSGANVLTF. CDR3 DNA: TGTGCCAGTAGCCTCAAAGGACCGGGACAGCCCTCTGGGGCCAACGTCCTGACTTTC. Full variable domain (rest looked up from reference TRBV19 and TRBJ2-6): DGGITQSPKYLFRKEGQNVTLSCEQNLNHDAMYWYRQDPGQGLRLIYYSQIVNDFQKGDIAEGYSVSREKKESFPLTVTSAQKNPTAFYLCASSLKGPGQPSGANVLTFGAGSRLTVL.

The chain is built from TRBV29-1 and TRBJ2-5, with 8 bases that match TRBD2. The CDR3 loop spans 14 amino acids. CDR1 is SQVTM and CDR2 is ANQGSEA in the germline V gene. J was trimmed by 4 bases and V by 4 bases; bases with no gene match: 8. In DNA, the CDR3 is TGCAGCGTTGCCCGGACGGGGGGGGGAGAGACCCAGTACTTC. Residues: CSVARTGGGETQYF.

DNA of the CDR3: TGTGCCAGCAGCTTAATGGGGCAGGGAGGAAGCACCTTC. Translated, it gives CASSLMGQGGSTF. The genes are TRBV7-3 and TRBJ1-2, with a possible D match to TRBD1 (5 bases). The CDR3 runs 13 residues. Trimming took off 1 base at V and 13 bases at J, with 16 bases between the two ends. Germline V gene data show CDR1 as SGHTA and CDR2 as FQGTGA.

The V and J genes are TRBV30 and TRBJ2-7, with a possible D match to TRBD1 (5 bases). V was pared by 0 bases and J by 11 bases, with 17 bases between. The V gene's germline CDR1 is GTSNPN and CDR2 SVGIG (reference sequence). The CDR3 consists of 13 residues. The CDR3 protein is CAWSVRPTEIEYF. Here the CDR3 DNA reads TGTGCCTGGAGTGTACGCCCGACAGAAATAGAGTACTTC.

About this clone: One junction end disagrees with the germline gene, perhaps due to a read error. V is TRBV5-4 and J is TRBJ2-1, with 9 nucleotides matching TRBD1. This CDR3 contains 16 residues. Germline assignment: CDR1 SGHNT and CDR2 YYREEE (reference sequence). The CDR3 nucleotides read TGTGCCAGCAGGGACCCGGGACAGGGCTCCCACAATGAGCAGTTCTTC. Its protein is CASRDPGQGSHNEQFF. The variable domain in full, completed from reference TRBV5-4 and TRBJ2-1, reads ETGVTQSPTHLIKTRGQQVTLRCSSQSGHNTVSWYQQALGQGPQFIFQYYREEENGRGNFPPRFSGLQFPNYSSELNVNALELDDSALYLCASRDPGQGSHNEQFFGPGTRLTVL.

CDR3 DNA: TGCAGCGTTGAGGAAGGGGTTCGCGGAAACACCATATATTTT. Translation: CSVEEGVRGNTIYF. The genes are TRBV29-1 and TRBJ1-3, with a possible D match to TRBD1 (5 bases). CDR1 and CDR2 from the germline V gene are SQVTM and ANQGSEA. V lost 3 bases to trimming and J lost 4 bases, with 13 bases between them. The CDR3 covers 14 residues.

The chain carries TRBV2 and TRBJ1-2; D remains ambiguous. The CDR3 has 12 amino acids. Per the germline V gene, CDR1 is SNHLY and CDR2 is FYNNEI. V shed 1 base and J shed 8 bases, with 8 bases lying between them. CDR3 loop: CASSEERMGYTF. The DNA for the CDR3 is TGTGCCAGCAGTGAAGAGAGGATGGGCTACACCTTC. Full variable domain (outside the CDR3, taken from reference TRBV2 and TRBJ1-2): EPEVTQTPSHQVTQMGQEVILRCVPISNHLYFYWYRQILGQKVEFLVSFYNNEISEKSEIFDDQFSVERPDGSNFTLKIRSTKLEDSAMYFCASSEERMGYTFGSGTRLTVV.

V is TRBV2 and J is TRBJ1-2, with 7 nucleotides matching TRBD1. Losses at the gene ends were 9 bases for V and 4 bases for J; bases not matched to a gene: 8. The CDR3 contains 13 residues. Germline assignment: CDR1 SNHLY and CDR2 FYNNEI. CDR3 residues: CASKTGTAYGYTF. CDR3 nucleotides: TGTGCCAGTAAGACCGGGACAGCCTATGGCTACACCTTC.

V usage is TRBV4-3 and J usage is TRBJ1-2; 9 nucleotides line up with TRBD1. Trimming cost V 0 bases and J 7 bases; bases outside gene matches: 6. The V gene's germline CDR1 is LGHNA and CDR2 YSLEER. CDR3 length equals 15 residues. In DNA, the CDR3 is TGCGCCAGCAGCCAAGAGGAAGGGACAGGGAGTGGCTACACCTTC. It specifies CASSQEEGTGSGYTF.

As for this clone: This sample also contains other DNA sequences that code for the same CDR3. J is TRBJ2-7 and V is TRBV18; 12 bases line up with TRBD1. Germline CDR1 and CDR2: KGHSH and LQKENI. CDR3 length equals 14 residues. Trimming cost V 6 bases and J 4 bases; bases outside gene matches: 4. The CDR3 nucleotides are TGTGCCAGCTCCCCGGGACAGGGGGCTTACGAGCAGTACTTC. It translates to CASSPGQGAYEQYF.

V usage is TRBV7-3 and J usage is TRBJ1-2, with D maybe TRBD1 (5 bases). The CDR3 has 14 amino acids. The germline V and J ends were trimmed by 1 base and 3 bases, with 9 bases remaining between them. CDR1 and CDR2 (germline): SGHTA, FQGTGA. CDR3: CASSLNGGDYGYTF. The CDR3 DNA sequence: TGTGCCAGCAGCTTAAATGGGGGGGACTATGGCTACACCTTC.

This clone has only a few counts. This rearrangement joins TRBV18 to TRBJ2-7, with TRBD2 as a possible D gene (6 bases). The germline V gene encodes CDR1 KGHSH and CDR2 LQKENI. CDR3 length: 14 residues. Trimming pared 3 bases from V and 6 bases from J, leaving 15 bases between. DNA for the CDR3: TGTGCCAGCTCACCCGGGACTTCCCGGGGCGAGCAGTACTTC. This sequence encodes CASSPGTSRGEQYF. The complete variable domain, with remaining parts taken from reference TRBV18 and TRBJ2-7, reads NAGVMQNPRHLVRRRGQEARLRCSPMKGHSHVYWYRQLPEEGLKFMVYLQKENIIDESGMPKERFSAEFPKEGPSILRIQQVVRGDSAAYFCASSPGTSRGEQYFGPGTRLTVT.

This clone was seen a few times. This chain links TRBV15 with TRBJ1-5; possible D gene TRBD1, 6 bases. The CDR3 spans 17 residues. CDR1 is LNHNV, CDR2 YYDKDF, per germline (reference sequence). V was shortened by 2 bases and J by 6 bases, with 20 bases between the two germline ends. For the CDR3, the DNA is TGTGCCACCAGCAGAAGTCCGAGCGGACAGACAGGTCAGCCCCAGCATTTT. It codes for CATSRSPSGQTGQPQHF.

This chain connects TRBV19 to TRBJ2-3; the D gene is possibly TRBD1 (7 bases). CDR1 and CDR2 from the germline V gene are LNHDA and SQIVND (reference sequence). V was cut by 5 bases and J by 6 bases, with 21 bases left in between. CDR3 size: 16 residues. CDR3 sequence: CASSSEGAEGQDTQYF. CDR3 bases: TGTGCCAGTAGTTCCGAGGGGGCGGAGGGGCAGGATACGCAGTATTTT.

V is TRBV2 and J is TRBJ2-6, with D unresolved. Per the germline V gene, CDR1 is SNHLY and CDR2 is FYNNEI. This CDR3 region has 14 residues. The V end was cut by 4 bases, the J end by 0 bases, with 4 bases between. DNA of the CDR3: TGTGCCAGCAGTGCTATCTCTGGGGCCAACGTCCTGACTTTC. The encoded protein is CASSAISGANVLTF. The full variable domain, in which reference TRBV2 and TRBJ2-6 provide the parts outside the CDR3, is EPEVTQTPSHQVTQMGQEVILRCVPISNHLYFYWYRQILGQKVEFLVSFYNNEISEKSEIFDDQFSVERPDGSNFTLKIRSTKLEDSAMYFCASSAISGANVLTFGAGSRLTVL.

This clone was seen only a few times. Here the CDR3 reads CASSKKGQDGTDTQYF. For the CDR3, the DNA is TGTGCCAGCAGCAAGAAGGGACAGGACGGGACAGATACGCAGTATTTT. This chain joins TRBV9 and TRBJ2-3; 8 positions agree with TRBD1. The CDR3 consists of 16 residues. The germline V gene has CDR1 SGDLS and CDR2 YYNGEE. The trim removed 4 bases at V and 3 bases at J, leaving 10 bases unmatched.

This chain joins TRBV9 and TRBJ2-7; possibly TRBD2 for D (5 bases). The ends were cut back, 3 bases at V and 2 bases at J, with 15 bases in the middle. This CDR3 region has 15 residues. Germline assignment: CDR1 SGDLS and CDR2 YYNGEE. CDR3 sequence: CASSGSGENPYEQYF. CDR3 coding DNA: TGTGCCAGCAGCGGGTCCGGGGAAAACCCCTACGAGCAGTACTTC.

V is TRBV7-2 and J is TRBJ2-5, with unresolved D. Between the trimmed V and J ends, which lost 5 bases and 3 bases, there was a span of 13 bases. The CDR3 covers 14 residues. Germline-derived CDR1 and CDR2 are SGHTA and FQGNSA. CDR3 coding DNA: TGTGCCAGCAGCCCGACCTGGGCTAAAGAGACCCAGTACTTC. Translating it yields CASSPTWAKETQYF.

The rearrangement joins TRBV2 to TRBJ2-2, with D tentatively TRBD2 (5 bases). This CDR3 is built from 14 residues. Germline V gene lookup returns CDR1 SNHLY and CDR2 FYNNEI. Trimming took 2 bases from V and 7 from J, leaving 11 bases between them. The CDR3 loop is CASSEIDGSGELFF. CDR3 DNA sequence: TGTGCCAGCAGTGAAATAGATGGGAGCGGGGAGCTGTTTTTT.

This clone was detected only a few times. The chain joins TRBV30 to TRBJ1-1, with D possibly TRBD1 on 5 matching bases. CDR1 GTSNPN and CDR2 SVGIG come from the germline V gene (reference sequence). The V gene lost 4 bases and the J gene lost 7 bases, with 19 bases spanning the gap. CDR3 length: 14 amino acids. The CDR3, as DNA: TGTGCCTGGACCGACGGGGGAGGGAGGGATGAAGCTTTCTTT. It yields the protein CAWTDGGGRDEAFF.

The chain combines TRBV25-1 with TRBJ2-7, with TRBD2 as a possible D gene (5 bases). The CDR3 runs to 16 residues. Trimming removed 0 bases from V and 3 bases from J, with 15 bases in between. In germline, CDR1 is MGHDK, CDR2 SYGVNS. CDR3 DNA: TGTGCCAGCAGTGAATATAATCTTGTGGGAGACTACGAGCAGTACTTC. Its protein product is CASSEYNLVGDYEQYF.

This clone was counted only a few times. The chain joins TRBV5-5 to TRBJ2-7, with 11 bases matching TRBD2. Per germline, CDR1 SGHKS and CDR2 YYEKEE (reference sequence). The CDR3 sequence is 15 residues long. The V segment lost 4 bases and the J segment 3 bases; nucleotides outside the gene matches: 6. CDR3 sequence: CASSGGGLAVYEQYF. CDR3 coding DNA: TGTGCCAGCAGCGGGGGGGGACTAGCGGTCTACGAGCAGTACTTC.

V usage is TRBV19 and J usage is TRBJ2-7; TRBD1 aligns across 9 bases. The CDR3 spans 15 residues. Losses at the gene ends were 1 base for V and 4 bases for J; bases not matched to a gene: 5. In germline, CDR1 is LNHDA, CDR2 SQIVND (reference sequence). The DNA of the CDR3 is TGTGCCAGTAGTATAGGGGCCGGGACAGGGTACGAGCAGTACTTC. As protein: CASSIGAGTGYEQYF.

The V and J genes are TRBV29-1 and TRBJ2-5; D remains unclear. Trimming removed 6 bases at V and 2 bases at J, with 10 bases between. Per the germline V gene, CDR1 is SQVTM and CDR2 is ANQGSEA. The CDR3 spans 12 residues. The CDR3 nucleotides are TGCAGCGTAAACGGTTTTCAAGAGACCCAGTACTTC. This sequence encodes CSVNGFQETQYF.

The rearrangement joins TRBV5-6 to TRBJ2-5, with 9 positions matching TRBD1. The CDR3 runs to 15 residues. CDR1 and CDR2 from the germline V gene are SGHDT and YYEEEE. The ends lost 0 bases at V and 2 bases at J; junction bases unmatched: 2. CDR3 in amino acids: CASSLAGTGQETQYF. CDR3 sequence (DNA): TGTGCCAGCAGCTTGGCCGGGACAGGGCAAGAGACCCAGTACTTC.

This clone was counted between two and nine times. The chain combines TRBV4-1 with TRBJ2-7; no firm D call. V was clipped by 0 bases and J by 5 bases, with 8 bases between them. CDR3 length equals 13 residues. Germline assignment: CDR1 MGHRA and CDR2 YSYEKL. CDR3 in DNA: TGCGCCAGCAGCCAAGATCTGGCAGACGAGCAGTACTTC. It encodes CASSQDLADEQYF.